The 32 T cell receptor beta chains below were found in one sample sequenced in a study of T cells in Graves' hyperthyroidism and ophthalmopathy. Template material for amplifying TCR beta CDR3 regions consisted of RNA transcripts. The TCR CDR3 first-round RT-PCR relied on the HTBI primer set. TCRdb re-analysed the multiplex PCR reads in MiXCR, keeping a single row per CDR3 protein. The sample has nearly 250,000 distinct CDR3 sequences, approximately 25% seen once; the top ten hold roughly a third. The sample was blood. All receptors come from a woman aged 40 to 49 with Graves' ophthalmopathy.

This clonotype was observed at least ten times. This rearrangement joins TRBV2 to TRBJ2-7; the D gene is possibly TRBD1 (5 bases). The CDR3 has 11 amino acids. Germline V CDR1 and CDR2: SNHLY, FYNNEI. V was pared by 6 bases and J by 6 bases, with 9 bases between. CDR3 region: CASSQGPEQYF. As DNA, the CDR3 is TGTGCCAGCAGCCAGGGCCCCGAGCAGTACTTC.

The table lists this clonotype with many counts. The chain recombines TRBV24-1 with TRBJ2-2; possible D gene TRBD1, 6 bases. Germline assignment: CDR1 KGHDR and CDR2 SFDVKD. With 5 bases removed from V and 4 bases from J, the gap between germline ends came to 10 bases. This CDR3 comprises 14 residues. CDR3 bases: TGTGCCACCAGTGGTGGACAGTCCACCGGGGAGCTGTTTTTT. Its protein product is CATSGGQSTGELFF.

This clonotype has more than one count but fewer than ten. This rearrangement joins TRBV6-2 or TRBV6-3 to TRBJ2-7; no firm D call. Trimming pared 6 bases from V and 5 bases from J, leaving 17 bases between. CDR3 length: 14 amino acids. The germline V gene encodes CDR1 MNHEY and CDR2 SVGEGT. In DNA, the CDR3 is TGTGCCAGCAGCCAGGACCTGGAAAGCCACGAGCAGTACTTC. Encoded protein: CASSQDLESHEQYF.

In its sample, this clonotype was seen many times. This chain uses TRBV6-5 with TRBJ2-2; no clear D gene. V shed 0 bases and J shed 4 bases, with 12 bases lying between them. The CDR3 extends over 16 amino acids. CDR1 is MNHEY, CDR2 SVGAGI, per germline. CDR3 sequence (DNA): TGTGCCAGCAGTTACTCGACTGCGCGGAGCACCGGGGAGCTGTTTTTT. Residues: CASSYSTARSTGELFF.

This clonotype was seen ten or more times. The rearrangement uses TRBV5-5 and TRBJ1-2; weak D call: TRBD1 (6 bases). The CDR3 is 16 residues long. Germline V gives CDR1 SGHKS, CDR2 YYEKEE (reference sequence). Trimming took off 0 bases at V and 4 bases at J, with 16 bases between the two ends. Here the CDR3 DNA reads TGTGCCAGCAGCTTGGATTCTGCCAGGGGAGGCTATGGCTACACCTTC. As protein: CASSLDSARGGYGYTF.

This clonotype showed up many times. J is TRBJ2-7 and V is TRBV7-9; possible D gene TRBD2, 6 bases. V was pared by 7 bases and J by 5 bases, with 18 bases between. This CDR3 spans 14 amino acids. The germline gives CDR1 SEHNR, CDR2 FQNEAQ (reference sequence). CDR3: CASTHDRGGDEQYF. CDR3 DNA sequence: TGTGCCAGCACCCATGACCGGGGCGGGGACGAGCAGTACTTC.

This clonotype has a handful of counts. A much larger clone lies a single base off, so this may be a read error. The rearrangement uses TRBV5-4 and TRBJ2-7; no clear D. The CDR3 is made up of 17 amino acids. With 0 bases removed from V and 1 base from J, the gap between germline ends came to 17 bases. CDR1 and CDR2 (germline): SGHNT, YYREEE (reference sequence). This CDR3 is CASSLDLTVVSSYEQYF. CDR3 coding DNA: TGTGCCAGCAGCTTGGATCTCACGGTAGTAAGTTCCTACGAGCAGTACTTC.

The rearrangement links TRBV12-3 or TRBV12-4 to TRBJ1-2; 8 bases line up with TRBD1. The CDR3 consists of 14 residues. Losses at the gene ends were 6 bases for V and 8 bases for J; bases not matched to a gene: 11. The CDR3: CASSKGQGRRGYTF. DNA for the CDR3: TGTGCCAGCAGCAAAGGACAGGGCCGGAGGGGCTACACCTTC.

Comment on this clonotype: A read error is possible here, since a much larger clone lies one base away. V gene TRBV18 combines with J gene TRBJ2-5; the D gene is possibly TRBD2 (5 bases). This CDR3 spans 14 amino acids. From germline, CDR1 is KGHSH and CDR2 LQKENI. V lost 6 bases, J lost 4 bases, and 15 bases lay in between. The CDR3 region is CASSPVGVGETQYF. CDR3 DNA sequence: TGTGCCAGCTCCCCAGTGGGAGTGGGAGAGACCCAGTACTTC.

In its sample, this clonotype was seen many times. This sequence joins TRBV11-2 and TRBJ1-2; no clear D gene. Trimming pared 6 bases from V and 4 bases from J, leaving 21 bases between. CDR1 is SGHAT and CDR2 is FQNNGV in the germline V gene. The CDR3 covers 16 residues. The CDR3 loop is CASSLTGQASGYGYTF. The CDR3 DNA follows: TGTGCCAGCAGTCTCACTGGGCAGGCGTCTGGCTATGGCTACACCTTC.

The chain has TRBV11-2 and TRBJ2-7, with D unclear. V dropped 6 bases and J dropped 0 bases, with 24 bases sitting between them. The CDR3 runs 18 residues. The germline V gene has CDR1 SGHAT and CDR2 FQNNGV. CDR3 sequence: CASSLRPLVESHSYEQYF. DNA for the CDR3: TGTGCCAGCAGTTTAAGGCCCCTGGTAGAGTCCCACTCCTACGAGCAGTACTTC.

This chain links TRBV12-3 or TRBV12-4 with TRBJ1-1; TRBD1 is a possible D gene (6 bases). Between the trimmed V and J ends, which lost 2 bases and 1 base, there was a span of 11 bases. The length of the CDR3 is 15 residues. The CDR3 loop reads CASSLSWTANTEAFF. Written as DNA, the CDR3 is TGTGCCAGCAGTTTATCCTGGACAGCGAACACTGAAGCTTTCTTT.

This clonotype has ten or more counts. CDR3 bases: TGTGCCAAATCAGGCGGGGCCGCTCAAGAGACCCAGTACTTC. The encoded protein is CAKSGGAAQETQYF. The chain is built from TRBV19 and TRBJ2-5; maybe TRBD2 (6 bases). The V and J ends lost 10 bases and 2 bases respectively, with 17 bases between them. CDR3 length equals 14 residues. Per germline, CDR1 LNHDA and CDR2 SQIVND (reference sequence).

This clonotype has a count of ten or more. This chain uses TRBV15 with TRBJ1-1; D not certain. The CDR3 is 13 amino acids. CDR1 and CDR2 from the germline V gene are LNHNV and YYDKDF (reference sequence). V lost 3 bases and J lost 4, with 9 bases in between. The CDR3 loop reads CATSRAGITEAFF. The CDR3 DNA follows: TGTGCCACCAGCAGGGCGGGAATCACTGAAGCTTTCTTT.

In this sample, this clonotype turned up once. A much larger clone sits a single nucleotide away, making a read error possible. The chain joins TRBV19 to TRBJ1-5, with a tentative D call TRBD1 (5 bases). Germline V gene data show CDR1 as LNHDA and CDR2 as SQIVND (reference sequence). V dropped 8 bases and J dropped 5 bases, with 22 bases sitting between them. The CDR3 loop spans 16 amino acids. The CDR3 sequence is CASCLSEPRGDQPQHF. The CDR3 DNA follows: TGTGCCAGTTGTTTATCTGAGCCGCGGGGCGATCAGCCCCAGCATTTT.

This clonotype was counted at least ten times. The rearrangement links TRBV27 to TRBJ1-1; possibly TRBD1 for D (6 bases). Germline loops: CDR1 MNHEY, CDR2 SMNVEV (reference sequence). V was shortened by 3 bases and J by 7 bases, with 9 bases between the two germline ends. The CDR3 loop spans 12 amino acids. CDR3 amino acids: CASSLGGGEAFF. The CDR3 nucleotides read TGTGCCAGCAGTTTGGGGGGCGGTGAAGCTTTCTTT.

This clonotype was found many times. The chain uses TRBV28 and TRBJ2-2; 12 bases fit TRBD1. The germline V gene encodes CDR1 MDHEN and CDR2 SYDVKM. The trim removed 6 bases at V and 2 bases at J, leaving 10 bases unmatched. This CDR3 is built from 18 residues. CDR3 amino acids: CASRKRGTGGYNTGELFF. The CDR3 DNA follows: TGTGCCAGCAGAAAAAGGGGGACAGGGGGCTATAACACCGGGGAGCTGTTTTTT. The full variable domain, in which reference TRBV28 and TRBJ2-2 provide the parts outside the CDR3, is DVKVTQSSRYLVKRTGEKVFLECVQDMDHENMFWYRQDPGLGLRLIYFSYDVKMKEKGDIPEGYSVSREKKERFSLILESASTNQTSMYLCASRKRGTGGYNTGELFFGEGSRLTVL.

Ten or more counts support this clonotype. The chain links TRBV29-1 to TRBJ2-2; D is ambiguous. The ends were cut back, 0 bases at V and 1 base at J, with 3 bases in the middle. The CDR3 is made up of 13 amino acids. Looked up from germline, CDR1 is SQVTM and CDR2 is ANQGSEA. The chain's CDR3 is CSVEEGNTGELFF. In DNA, the CDR3 is TGCAGCGTTGAAGAGGGGAACACCGGGGAGCTGTTTTTT.

This clonotype was picked up many times. V and J are TRBV6-1 and TRBJ1-1, with 8 bases matching TRBD1. V lost 7 bases, J lost 1 base, and 5 bases stayed unmatched. This CDR3 has 14 amino acids. In germline, CDR1 is MNHNS, CDR2 SASEGT. Here the CDR3 DNA reads TGTGCCAGCACCGATCAGGGGGCGAACACTGAAGCTTTCTTT. The encoded protein is CASTDQGANTEAFF.

At least ten counts were recorded for this clonotype. CDR3 DNA: TGCAGCGTCCTAGGGACTAGCGGGAGTACAAACGAGCAGTACTTC. Translating gives CSVLGTSGSTNEQYF. The rearrangement links TRBV29-1 to TRBJ2-7; 14 bases line up with TRBD2. The CDR3 totals 15 residues. Germline V gives CDR1 SQVTM, CDR2 ANQGSEA. Trimming took 6 bases from V and 5 from J; bases not matched to a gene: 9.

This clonotype turned up a few times. This chain uses TRBV5-1 with TRBJ1-1, with 9 bases lining up with TRBD1. CDR1 is SGHRS and CDR2 is YFSETQ in the germline V gene. The J segment lost 3 bases and the V segment lost 0 bases, leaving 3 bases of the junction unmatched. The CDR3 runs to 15 residues. The CDR3 nucleotides read TGCGCCAGCAGCTTGGGAGGACAGGGGTACACTGAAGCTTTCTTT. Translation gives CASSLGGQGYTEAFF.

This rearrangement joins TRBV19 to TRBJ1-1; the D gene is possibly TRBD1 (5 bases). The CDR3 runs 14 residues. The ends were cut back, 8 bases at V and 2 bases at J, with 15 bases in the middle. Germline V gene lookup returns CDR1 LNHDA and CDR2 SQIVND (reference sequence). CDR3 region: CASWGGGENTEAFF. In nucleotides, the CDR3 is TGTGCCAGTTGGGGGGGAGGAGAAAACACTGAAGCTTTCTTT.

This clonotype has a count of ten or more. V usage is TRBV10-3 and J usage is TRBJ1-5; D possibly corresponds to TRBD1 (5 bases). Germline V lookup: CDR1 ENHRY, CDR2 SYGVKD. CDR3 length: 13 residues. The V end lost 9 bases, the J end lost 6 bases, and 15 bases lay between the germline ends. CDR3 DNA: TGTGCCATAAGGGGAGGAGACGGTCAGCCCCAGCATTTT. It specifies CAIRGGDGQPQHF.

Ten or more counts support this clonotype. This chain links TRBV9 with TRBJ1-3, with a tentative D call TRBD1 (5 bases). Deletions cut 0 bases from V and 0 bases from J, with 10 bases between. In germline, CDR1 is SGDLS, CDR2 YYNGEE. The CDR3 has 16 amino acids. CDR3 loop: CASSVAGDYSGNTIYF. The DNA for the CDR3 is TGTGCCAGCAGCGTAGCTGGGGACTACTCTGGAAACACCATATATTTT.

The V call is TRBV4-1, the J call TRBJ1-5, with 7 bases fitting TRBD1. Germline V gene lookup returns CDR1 MGHRA and CDR2 YSYEKL. J was trimmed by 7 bases and V by 3 bases; bases with no gene match: 9. This CDR3 is 15 amino acids long. CDR3 sequence: CASSHRTGDGQPQHF. CDR3 DNA: TGCGCCAGCAGCCACCGAACAGGGGACGGGCAGCCCCAGCATTTT.

The gene calls are TRBV29-1 and TRBJ1-2; D is unresolved. V gave up 7 bases and J gave up 4 bases, with 10 bases separating them. Germline V gene lookup returns CDR1 SQVTM and CDR2 ANQGSEA. The CDR3 loop spans 11 amino acids. The CDR3 loop reads CSGGSGYGYTF. The CDR3, as DNA: TGCAGCGGAGGGTCTGGCTATGGCTACACCTTC.

This clonotype was observed at least ten times. The V and J genes are TRBV6-5 and TRBJ2-5; weak D call: TRBD2 (6 bases). CDR1 MNHEY and CDR2 SVGAGI come from the germline V gene. This CDR3 has 13 amino acids. The V and J ends lost 3 bases and 5 bases respectively, with 10 bases between them. CDR3 protein: CASSYSREETQYF. CDR3 DNA sequence: TGTGCCAGCAGTTATTCACGGGAGGAGACCCAGTACTTC.

This clonotype has a handful of counts. V gene TRBV6-1 combines with J gene TRBJ1-2; 9 bases agree with TRBD1. CDR3 length: 14 amino acids. CDR1 and CDR2 from the germline V gene are MNHNS and SASEGT. The ends lost 6 bases at V and 8 bases at J; junction bases unmatched: 10. The CDR3 loop reads CASSLGQGIGGYTF. DNA of the CDR3: TGTGCCAGCAGCCTGGGACAGGGAATCGGGGGCTACACCTTC.

The rearrangement joins TRBV6-1 to TRBJ1-3; D gene ambiguous. Trimming removed 10 bases from V and 1 base from J, with 11 bases in between. This CDR3 is built from 13 residues. Germline values: CDR1 MNHNS, CDR2 SASEGT. The CDR3 coding sequence is TGTGCCACCAAGGTCGGATCTGGAAACACCATATATTTT. It is translated as CATKVGSGNTIYF.

The genes are TRBV28 and TRBJ2-7; no definite D call. The CDR3 loop spans 12 amino acids. V shed 8 bases and J shed 6 bases, with 14 bases lying between them. Germline V gene data show CDR1 as MDHEN and CDR2 as SYDVKM. This CDR3 is CASRKGKGEQYF. The CDR3 DNA reads as TGTGCCAGCCGAAAAGGGAAAGGCGAGCAGTACTTC.

The table lists this clonotype with a few counts. The chain links TRBV20-1 to TRBJ2-7, with D perhaps TRBD1 (5 bases). The end of the DNA aligns better with TRBJ2-1, so the J call may be wrong. CDR1 is DFQATT, CDR2 SNEGSKA, per germline (reference sequence). The CDR3 has 14 residues. CDR3 nucleotides: TGCAGTGCCCCTGGGAAAGGTATATACAGGGAGCAGTTCTTC. Its protein product is CSAPGKGIYREQFF.

This clonotype was observed a few times. Given a much more abundant clone one base away, this may be a read error. V gene TRBV24-1 combines with J gene TRBJ2-7, with 7 bases identical to TRBD1. The CDR3 has 13 amino acids. CDR1 and CDR2 (germline): KGHDR, SFDVKD. Trimming cost V 5 bases and J 5 bases; bases outside gene matches: 5. As DNA, the CDR3 is TGTGCCACCAGTGTCCTGACAGGGAACGAGCAGTACTTC. This encodes CATSVLTGNEQYF.